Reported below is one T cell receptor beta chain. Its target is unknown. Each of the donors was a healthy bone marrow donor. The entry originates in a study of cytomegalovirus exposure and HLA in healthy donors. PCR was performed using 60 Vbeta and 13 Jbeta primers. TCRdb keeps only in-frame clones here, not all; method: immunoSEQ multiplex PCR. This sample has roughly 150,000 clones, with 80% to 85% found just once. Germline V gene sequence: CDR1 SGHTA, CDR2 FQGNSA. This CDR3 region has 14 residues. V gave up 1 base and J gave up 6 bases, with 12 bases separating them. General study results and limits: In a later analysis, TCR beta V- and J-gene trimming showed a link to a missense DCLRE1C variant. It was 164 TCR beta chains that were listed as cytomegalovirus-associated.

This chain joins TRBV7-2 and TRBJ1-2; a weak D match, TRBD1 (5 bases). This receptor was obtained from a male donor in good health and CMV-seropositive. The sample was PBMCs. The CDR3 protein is CASSLVGGANGYTF. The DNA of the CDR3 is TGTGCCAGCAGCTTAGTTGGTGGGGCGAATGGCTACACCTTC.